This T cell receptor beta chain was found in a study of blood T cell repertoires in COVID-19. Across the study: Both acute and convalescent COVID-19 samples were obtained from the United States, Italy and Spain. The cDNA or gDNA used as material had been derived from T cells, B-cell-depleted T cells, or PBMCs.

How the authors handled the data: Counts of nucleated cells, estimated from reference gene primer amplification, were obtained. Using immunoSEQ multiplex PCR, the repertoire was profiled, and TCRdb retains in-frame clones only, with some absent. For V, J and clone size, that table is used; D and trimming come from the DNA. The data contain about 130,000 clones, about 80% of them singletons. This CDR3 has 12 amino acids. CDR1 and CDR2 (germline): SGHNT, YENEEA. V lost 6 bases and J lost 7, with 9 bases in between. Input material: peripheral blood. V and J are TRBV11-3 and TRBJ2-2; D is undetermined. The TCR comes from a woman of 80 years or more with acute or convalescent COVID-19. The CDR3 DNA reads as TGTGCCAGCAGTAGATCTAGCGGGGAGCTGTTTTTT. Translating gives CASSRSSGELFF.